These 21 T cell receptor beta chains share one sample of origin, sequenced in a study of blood T cell repertoires in COVID-19. Clones were read by immunoSEQ multiplex PCR, and TCRdb kept only the in-frame ones, dropping some. This sample has some 25,000 clones, with 94% found just once. Sequencing was done on a sample of peripheral blood. Every receptor here comes from a woman in her forties or fifties with active COVID-19.

This chain connects TRBV7-9 to TRBJ2-7, with 8 bases matching TRBD1. The CDR3 contains 14 residues. In germline, CDR1 is SEHNR, CDR2 FQNEAQ (reference sequence). With 5 bases clipped from V and 3 bases from J, the junction kept 6 bases outside the gene matches. CDR3 region: CASSRGQGNYEQYV. CDR3 nucleotides: TGTGCCAGCAGCCGCGGACAGGGCAACTACGAGCAGTACGTC.

V usage is TRBV7-8 and J usage is TRBJ1-2; 10 bases align to TRBD1. CDR1 is SGHVS and CDR2 is FQNEAQ in the germline V gene. Trimming took 1 base from V and 8 from J; bases not matched to a gene: 4. The CDR3 has 14 amino acids. In nucleotides, the CDR3 is TGTGCCAGCAGCTTAGGGACAGGGGGTCGCGGCTACACCTTC. This translates into CASSLGTGGRGYTF.

The chain uses TRBV20-1 and TRBJ1-4, with 7 bases matching TRBD1. V gave up 8 bases and J gave up 7 bases; unmatched junction bases: 10. In germline, CDR1 is DFQATT, CDR2 SNEGSKA (reference sequence). CDR3 size: 13 residues. In DNA, the CDR3 is TGCAGTAGTAGTGCAGGGGGAGGTGAAAAACTGTTTTTT. Its translation: CSSSAGGGEKLFF.

The V and J genes are TRBV3-1 (or the pseudogene TRBV3-2) and TRBJ1-1, with D unclear. Trimming took 1 base from V and 4 from J, leaving 7 bases between them. Germline lookup yields CDR1 LGHDT and CDR2 YNNKEL (reference sequence). The CDR3 covers 13 residues. The CDR3 sequence is CASSQARVTEAFF. In nucleotides, the CDR3 is TGTGCCAGCAGCCAAGCGAGGGTCACTGAAGCTTTCTTT.

This chain connects TRBV27 to TRBJ2-3, with 9 bases matching TRBD2. The CDR3 covers 14 residues. Germline CDR1 MNHEY, CDR2 SMNVEV (reference sequence). Trimming cost V 6 bases and J 4 bases; bases outside gene matches: 5. CDR3 DNA: TGTGCCAGCAGCTTTAGCGGGGGAGCAGATACGCAGTATTTT. It encodes CASSFSGGADTQYF.

The V gene is TRBV6-5, the J gene TRBJ2-5; 10 positions match TRBD1. The CDR3 is 16 residues long. Germline CDR1 and CDR2: MNHEY and SVGAGI. The V gene end was trimmed by 0 bases and the J gene end by 2 bases; junction bases not matched to a gene: 3. The CDR3 coding sequence is TGTGCCAGCAGTTACTCGACAGGGGGCGGGCAAGAGACCCAGTACTTC. Amino acid sequence: CASSYSTGGGQETQYF.

This chain links TRBV18 with TRBJ2-3, with a tentative D call TRBD2 (6 bases). CDR1 and CDR2 from the germline V gene are KGHSH and LQKENI. Trimming took 6 bases from V and 0 from J, leaving 10 bases between them. The CDR3 totals 14 residues. As DNA, the CDR3 is TGTGCCAGCTCCCCGGGACTTAGCACAGATACGCAGTATTTT. It specifies CASSPGLSTDTQYF.

In this sample, this clone turned up once. The chain recombines TRBV6-5 with TRBJ2-7; TRBD1 agrees at 8 bases. Germline V gene lookup returns CDR1 MNHEY and CDR2 SVGAGI. This CDR3 comprises 13 residues. Trimming cost V 5 bases and J 2 bases; bases outside gene matches: 2. The CDR3 DNA follows: TGTGCCAGCAGTAGGACAGGGACCTACGAGCAGTACTTC. Translating it yields CASSRTGTYEQYF.

This chain uses TRBV2 with TRBJ2-1; perhaps TRBD2 as D (5 bases). CDR3 length: 14 amino acids. With 4 bases removed from V and 0 bases from J, the gap between germline ends came to 7 bases. Germline V CDR1 and CDR2: SNHLY, FYNNEI. DNA for the CDR3: TGTGCCAGCAGTGGAGGGAGCTCCTACAATGAGCAGTTCTTC. Translated: CASSGGSSYNEQFF. Full variable domain (remainder filled in from reference TRBV2 and TRBJ2-1): EPEVTQTPSHQVTQMGQEVILRCVPISNHLYFYWYRQILGQKVEFLVSFYNNEISEKSEIFDDQFSVERPDGSNFTLKIRSTKLEDSAMYFCASSGGSSYNEQFFGPGTRLTVL.

The chain couples TRBV5-1 to TRBJ2-5, with D unresolved. Germline assignment: CDR1 SGHRS and CDR2 YFSETQ. This CDR3 is 15 amino acids long. Trimming removed 0 bases at V and 1 base at J, with 10 bases between. Here the CDR3 reads CASSLVAQSQETQYF. CDR3 coding DNA: TGCGCCAGCAGCTTGGTAGCCCAAAGCCAAGAGACCCAGTACTTC. The whole variable domain, remainder taken from reference TRBV5-1 and TRBJ2-5, is KAGVTQTPRYLIKTRGQQVTLSCSPISGHRSVSWYQQTPGQGLQFLFEYFSETQRNKGNFPGRFSGRQFSNSRSEMNVSTLELGDSALYLCASSLVAQSQETQYFGPGTRLLVL.

The chain links TRBV19 to TRBJ2-7, with 11 bases that match TRBD2. The CDR3 is made up of 15 amino acids. After removal of 5 bases from V and 4 bases from J, the junction contained 7 bases not matched to a gene. The germline CDR1 and CDR2 sequences are LNHDA and SQIVND (reference sequence). CDR3 amino acids: CASSVLAGGPYEQYF. DNA of the CDR3: TGTGCCAGTAGTGTTTTAGCGGGAGGGCCGTACGAGCAGTACTTC.

V usage is TRBV7-4 and J usage is TRBJ2-7; D is unresolved. This CDR3 region has 14 residues. V was clipped by 2 bases and J by 0 bases, with 8 bases between them. Germline V gene data show CDR1 as SGHVT and CDR2 as SQSDAQ. CDR3: CASSLIISSYEQYF. The CDR3 DNA reads as TGTGCCAGCAGCTTAATAATTTCCTCCTACGAGCAGTACTTC.

This CDR3 is CASSLSGTGGGQPQHF. In DNA, the CDR3 is TGTGCCAGCAGTTTGTCGGGGACAGGGGGAGGTCAGCCCCAGCATTTT. The rearrangement joins TRBV27 to TRBJ1-5; 11 bases fit TRBD1. The V and J ends lost 3 bases and 6 bases, in that order; junction bases with no gene match: 7. The V gene's germline CDR1 is MNHEY and CDR2 SMNVEV (reference sequence). The CDR3 runs to 16 residues.

This chain uses TRBV12-3 or TRBV12-4 with TRBJ1-1; D not certain. The CDR3 extends over 13 amino acids. Trimming shortened V by 3 bases and J by 10 bases, and 15 bases separated the two germline ends. CDR3: CASSFGSLGRAFF. CDR3 nucleotide sequence: TGTGCCAGCAGTTTTGGCAGTTTGGGGAGAGCTTTCTTT.

The chain uses TRBV5-6 and TRBJ1-3, with D possibly TRBD1 on 6 matching bases. The CDR3 extends over 16 amino acids. CDR1 and CDR2 from the germline V gene are SGHDT and YYEEEE. Trimming removed 2 bases at V and 0 bases at J, with 12 bases between. The CDR3 protein is CASSLGQLSSGNTIYF. The CDR3 bases are TGTGCCAGCAGCTTAGGACAGCTGAGCTCTGGAAACACCATATATTTT.

The rearrangement uses TRBV18 and TRBJ1-2; 8 bases are shared with TRBD1. Trimming took 3 bases from V and 1 from J; bases not matched to a gene: 4. The germline V gene encodes CDR1 KGHSH and CDR2 LQKENI. The CDR3 covers 15 residues. The CDR3 spells CASSPTGASNYGYTF. CDR3 nucleotide sequence: TGTGCCAGCTCACCGACAGGGGCAAGTAACTATGGCTACACCTTC.

The chain carries TRBV20-1 and TRBJ1-5; 9 bases are a match to TRBD1. This CDR3 has 11 residues. Germline V gene data show CDR1 as DFQATT and CDR2 as SNEGSKA (reference sequence). DNA for the CDR3: TGCAGCGGGACAGGGCATCAGCCCCAGCATTTT. Translated: CSGTGHQPQHF.

This clone was seen once. The chain carries TRBV12-5 and TRBJ2-7, with D perhaps TRBD1 (6 bases). Germline lookup yields CDR1 LGHNT and CDR2 FRNRAP. The V end was cut by 4 bases, the J end by 7 bases, with 23 bases between. CDR3 length equals 16 residues. The CDR3 spells CASGSSNSGTSLEQYF. The CDR3 region has the DNA TGTGCTAGTGGTTCTTCCAATTCCGGGACATCGCTTGAGCAGTACTTC.

The chain recombines TRBV27 with TRBJ2-2, with 8 bases that match TRBD2. This CDR3 is 15 amino acids long. Germline V gives CDR1 MNHEY, CDR2 SMNVEV (reference sequence). V shed 5 bases, J shed 5 bases, and the junction held 7 bases outside the gene matches. CDR3: CASSPTSAWTGELFF. CDR3 DNA: TGTGCCAGCAGTCCGACTAGCGCATGGACCGGGGAGCTGTTTTTT.

The rearrangement links TRBV19 to TRBJ1-6, with 7 bases lining up with TRBD1. The CDR3 extends over 14 amino acids. J gave up 10 bases and V 5 bases, and 8 bases lay outside the gene matches. Germline CDR1 is LNHDA and CDR2 is SQIVND (reference sequence). CDR3 nucleotides: TGTGCCAGTAGTTCACAGGGGATTGAATCACCCCTCCACTTT. This gives the protein CASSSQGIESPLHF.

The chain combines TRBV12-3 or TRBV12-4 with TRBJ2-4; maybe TRBD2 (5 bases). The CDR3 runs to 12 residues. With 3 bases removed from V and 7 bases from J, the gap between germline ends came to 7 bases. In DNA, the CDR3 is TGTGCCAGCAGTTTCGCGGGCAACATTCAGTACTTC. This translates into CASSFAGNIQYF.